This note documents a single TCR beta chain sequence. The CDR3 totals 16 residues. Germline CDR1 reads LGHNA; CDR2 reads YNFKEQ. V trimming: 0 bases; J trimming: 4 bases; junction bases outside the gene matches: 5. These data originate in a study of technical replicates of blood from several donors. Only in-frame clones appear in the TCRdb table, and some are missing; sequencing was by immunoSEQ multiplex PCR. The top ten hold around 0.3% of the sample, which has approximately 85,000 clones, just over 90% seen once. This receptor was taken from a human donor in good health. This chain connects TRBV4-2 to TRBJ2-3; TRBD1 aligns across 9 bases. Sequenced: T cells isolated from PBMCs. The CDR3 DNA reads TGTGCCAGCAGCCAAGAGGGACAGGGCGGGGCAGATACGCAGTATTTT. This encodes CASSQEGQGGADTQYF.